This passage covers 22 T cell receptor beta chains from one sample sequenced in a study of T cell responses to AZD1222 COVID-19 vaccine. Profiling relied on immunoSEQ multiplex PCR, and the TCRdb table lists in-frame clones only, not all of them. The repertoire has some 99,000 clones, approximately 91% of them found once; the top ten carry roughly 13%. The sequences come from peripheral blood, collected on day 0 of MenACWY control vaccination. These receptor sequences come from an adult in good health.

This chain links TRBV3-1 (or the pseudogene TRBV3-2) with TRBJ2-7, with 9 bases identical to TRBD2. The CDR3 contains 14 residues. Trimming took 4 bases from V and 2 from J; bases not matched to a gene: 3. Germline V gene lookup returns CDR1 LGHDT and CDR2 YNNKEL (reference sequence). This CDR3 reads CASSLREGPYEQYF. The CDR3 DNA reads TGTGCCAGCAGCCTGCGGGAGGGCCCCTACGAGCAGTACTTC.

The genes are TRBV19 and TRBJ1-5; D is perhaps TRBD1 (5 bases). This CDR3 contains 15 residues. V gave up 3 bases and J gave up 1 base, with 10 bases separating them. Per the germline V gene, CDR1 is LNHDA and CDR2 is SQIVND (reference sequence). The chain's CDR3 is CASSMGRTSNQPQHF. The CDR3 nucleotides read TGTGCCAGTAGTATGGGACGGACCAGCAATCAGCCCCAGCATTTT.

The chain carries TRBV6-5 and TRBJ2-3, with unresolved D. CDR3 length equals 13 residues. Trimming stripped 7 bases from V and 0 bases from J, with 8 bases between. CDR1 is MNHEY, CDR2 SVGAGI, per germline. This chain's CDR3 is CASKTDSTDTQYF. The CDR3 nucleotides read TGTGCCAGCAAGACCGACAGCACAGATACGCAGTATTTT.

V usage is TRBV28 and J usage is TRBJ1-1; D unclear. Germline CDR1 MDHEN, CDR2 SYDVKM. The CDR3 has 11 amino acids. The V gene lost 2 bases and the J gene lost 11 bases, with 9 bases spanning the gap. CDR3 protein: CASSLKLVAFF. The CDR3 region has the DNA TGTGCCAGCAGTTTAAAGTTGGTGGCTTTCTTT. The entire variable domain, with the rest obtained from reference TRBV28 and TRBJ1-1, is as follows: DVKVTQSSRYLVKRTGEKVFLECVQDMDHENMFWYRQDPGLGLRLIYFSYDVKMKEKGDIPEGYSVSREKKERFSLILESASTNQTSMYLCASSLKLVAFFGQGTRLTVV.

For the CDR3, the DNA is TGTGCCAGCAGTTACACACCCCAAGGGAATCAGCCCCAGCATTTT. This gives the protein CASSYTPQGNQPQHF. The chain couples TRBV6-5 to TRBJ1-5; D unclear. CDR3 size: 15 residues. Trimming shortened V by 2 bases and J by 4 bases, and 12 bases separated the two germline ends. The germline CDR1 and CDR2 sequences are MNHEY and SVGAGI.

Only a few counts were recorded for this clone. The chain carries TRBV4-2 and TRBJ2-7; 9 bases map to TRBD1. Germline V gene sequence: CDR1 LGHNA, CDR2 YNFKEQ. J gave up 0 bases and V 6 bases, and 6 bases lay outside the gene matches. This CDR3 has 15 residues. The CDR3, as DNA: TGTGCCAGCAGTCGGGGACAGGGTCCCTCCTACGAGCAGTACTTC. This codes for CASSRGQGPSYEQYF.

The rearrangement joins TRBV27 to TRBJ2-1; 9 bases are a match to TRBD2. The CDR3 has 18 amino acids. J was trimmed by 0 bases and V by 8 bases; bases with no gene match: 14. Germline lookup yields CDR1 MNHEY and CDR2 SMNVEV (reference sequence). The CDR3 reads CASGGWVAGASSYNEQFF. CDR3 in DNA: TGTGCCAGCGGCGGGTGGGTAGCGGGGGCGAGCTCCTACAATGAGCAGTTCTTC.

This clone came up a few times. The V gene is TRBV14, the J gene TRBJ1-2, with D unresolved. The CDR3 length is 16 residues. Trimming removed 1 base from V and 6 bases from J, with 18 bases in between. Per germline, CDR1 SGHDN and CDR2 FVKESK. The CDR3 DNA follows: TGTGCCAGCAGCCAAGGTGCCCCAGAGTCGCCGGATGGCTACACCTTC. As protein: CASSQGAPESPDGYTF. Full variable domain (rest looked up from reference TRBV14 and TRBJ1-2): EAGVTQFPSHSVIEKGQTVTLRCDPISGHDNLYWYRRVMGKEIKFLLHFVKESKQDESGMPNNRFLAERTGGTYSTLKVQPAELEDSGVYFCASSQGAPESPDGYTFGSGTRLTVV.

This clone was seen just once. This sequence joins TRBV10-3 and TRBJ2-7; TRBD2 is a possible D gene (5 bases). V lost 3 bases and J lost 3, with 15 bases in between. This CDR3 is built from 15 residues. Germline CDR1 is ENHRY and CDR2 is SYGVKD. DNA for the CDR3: TGTGCCATCAGTGAACTAGAGGGCAGAAACTACGAGCAGTACTTC. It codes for CAISELEGRNYEQYF.

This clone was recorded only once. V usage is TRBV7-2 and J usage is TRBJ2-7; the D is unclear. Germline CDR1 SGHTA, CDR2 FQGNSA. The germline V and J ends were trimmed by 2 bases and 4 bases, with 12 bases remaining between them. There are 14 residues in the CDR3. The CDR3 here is CASSLKTVSYEQYF. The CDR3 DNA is TGTGCCAGCAGCTTAAAGACGGTTTCATACGAGCAGTACTTC. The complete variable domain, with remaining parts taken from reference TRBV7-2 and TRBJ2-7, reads GAGVSQSPSNKVTEKGKDVELRCDPISGHTALYWYRQSLGQGLEFLIYFQGNSAPDKSGLPSDRFSAERTGGSVSTLTIQRTQQEDSAVYLCASSLKTVSYEQYFGPGTRLTVT.

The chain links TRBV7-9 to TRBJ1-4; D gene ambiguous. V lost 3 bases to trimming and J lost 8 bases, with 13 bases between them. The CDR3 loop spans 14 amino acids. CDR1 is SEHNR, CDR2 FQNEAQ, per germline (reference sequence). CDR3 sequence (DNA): TGTGCCAGCAGCTTCGGATCAGGAGGGGAAAAACTGTTTTTT. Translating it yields CASSFGSGGEKLFF.

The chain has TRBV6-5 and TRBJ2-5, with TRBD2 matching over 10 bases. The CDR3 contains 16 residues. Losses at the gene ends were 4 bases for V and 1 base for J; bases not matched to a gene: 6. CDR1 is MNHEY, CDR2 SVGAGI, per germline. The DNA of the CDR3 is TGTGCCAGCAGTTTCGTGGCTAGCGGGGGCCAAGAGACCCAGTACTTC. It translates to CASSFVASGGQETQYF.

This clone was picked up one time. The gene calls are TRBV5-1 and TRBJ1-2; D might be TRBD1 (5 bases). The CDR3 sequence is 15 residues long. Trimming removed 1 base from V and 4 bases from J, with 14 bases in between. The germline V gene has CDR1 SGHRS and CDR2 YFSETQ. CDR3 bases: TGCGCCAGCAGCTTGCGGCGGGGGGAGAGCTATGGCTACACCTTC. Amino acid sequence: CASSLRRGESYGYTF.

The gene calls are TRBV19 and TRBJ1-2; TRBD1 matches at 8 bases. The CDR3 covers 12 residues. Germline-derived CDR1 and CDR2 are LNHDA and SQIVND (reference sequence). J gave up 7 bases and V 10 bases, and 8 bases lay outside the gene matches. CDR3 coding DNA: TGTGCCACCGACGGCCAGGGGGCTGGCTACACCTTC. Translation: CATDGQGAGYTF.

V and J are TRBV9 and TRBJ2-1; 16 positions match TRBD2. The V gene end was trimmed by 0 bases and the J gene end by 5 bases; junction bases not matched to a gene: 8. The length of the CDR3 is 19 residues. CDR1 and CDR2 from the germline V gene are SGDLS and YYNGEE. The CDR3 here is CASSVGVGTSGRAHNEQFF. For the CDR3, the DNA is TGTGCCAGCAGCGTAGGGGTGGGGACTAGCGGGAGGGCCCACAATGAGCAGTTCTTC.

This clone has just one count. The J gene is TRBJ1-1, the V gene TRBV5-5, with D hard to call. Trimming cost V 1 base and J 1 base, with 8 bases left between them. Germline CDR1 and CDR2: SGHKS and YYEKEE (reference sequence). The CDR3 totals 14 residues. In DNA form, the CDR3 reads TGTGCCAGCAGCTTGTTTCCGGAGAACACTGAAGCTTTCTTT. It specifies CASSLFPENTEAFF.

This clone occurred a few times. As DNA, the CDR3 is TGCGCCAGCAGCCCGACAGGTAACAATCAGCCCCAGCATTTT. This sequence encodes CASSPTGNNQPQHF. V usage is TRBV5-1 and J usage is TRBJ1-5; tentatively, D is TRBD1 (6 bases). This CDR3 region has 14 residues. Per germline, CDR1 SGHRS and CDR2 YFSETQ. Trimming removed 4 bases from V and 3 bases from J, with 11 bases in between. The full variable domain, its missing parts supplied by reference TRBV5-1 and TRBJ1-5, is KAGVTQTPRYLIKTRGQQVTLSCSPISGHRSVSWYQQTPGQGLQFLFEYFSETQRNKGNFPGRFSGRQFSNSRSEMNVSTLELGDSALYLCASSPTGNNQPQHFGDGTRLSIL.

For the CDR3, the DNA is TGTGCCTTCAAAGGGGGGGACTACTACAATGAGCAGTTCTTC. This sequence encodes CAFKGGDYYNEQFF. This chain uses TRBV30 with TRBJ2-1; perhaps TRBD2 as D (7 bases). The germline gives CDR1 GTSNPN, CDR2 SVGIG (reference sequence). Trimming removed 7 bases from V and 3 bases from J, with 16 bases in between. CDR3 length equals 14 residues.

Here the CDR3 reads CASSIQPDSPLHF. For the CDR3, the DNA is TGTGCCAGTAGTATACAGCCAGACTCACCCCTCCACTTT. V and J are TRBV19 and TRBJ1-6, with unresolved D. Trimming pared 2 bases from V and 10 bases from J, leaving 9 bases between. This CDR3 comprises 13 residues. CDR1 and CDR2 (germline): LNHDA, SQIVND (reference sequence). Full variable domain (missing parts from reference TRBV19 and TRBJ1-6): DGGITQSPKYLFRKEGQNVTLSCEQNLNHDAMYWYRQDPGQGLRLIYYSQIVNDFQKGDIAEGYSVSREKKESFPLTVTSAQKNPTAFYLCASSIQPDSPLHFGNGTRLTVT.

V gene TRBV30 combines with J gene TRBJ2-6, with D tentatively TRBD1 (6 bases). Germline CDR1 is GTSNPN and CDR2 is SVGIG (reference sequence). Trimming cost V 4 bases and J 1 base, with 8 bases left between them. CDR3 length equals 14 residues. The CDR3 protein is CAWTTGSGANVLTF. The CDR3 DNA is TGTGCCTGGACTACAGGGTCTGGGGCCAACGTCCTGACTTTC.

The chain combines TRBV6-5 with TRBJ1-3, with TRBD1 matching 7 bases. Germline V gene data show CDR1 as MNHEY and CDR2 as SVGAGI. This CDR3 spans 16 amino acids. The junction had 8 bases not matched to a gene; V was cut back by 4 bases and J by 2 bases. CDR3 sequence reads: CASSSPATGTGNTIYF. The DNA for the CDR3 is TGTGCCAGCAGTTCCCCCGCGACAGGGACTGGAAACACCATATATTTT.

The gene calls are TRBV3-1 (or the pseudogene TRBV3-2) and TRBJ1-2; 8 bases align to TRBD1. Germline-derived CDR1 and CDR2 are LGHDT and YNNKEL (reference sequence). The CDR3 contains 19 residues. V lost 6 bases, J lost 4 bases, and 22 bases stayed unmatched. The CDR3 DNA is TGTGCCAGCAGAGTTAGCTACCGGGACAGGTCGGTGGAAGGCTATGGCTACACCTTC. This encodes CASRVSYRDRSVEGYGYTF.